These 8 T cell receptor beta chains came from one sample sequenced in a study of radiation and T cells in renal cell carcinoma. Method: immunoSEQ multiplex PCR; TCRdb's copy keeps in-frame clones and lacks some. The sample includes over 60,000 clones, about 80% of them seen just once. Specified time point: blood 2 weeks post-SBRT. The treatment denotes: 15 Gy SBRT to primary tumor, nephrectomy 4 weeks later. The material sequenced was blood, taken from a patient whose treatment included radiotherapy and nephrectomy. The receptor set was obtained from a man aged 55-75 years with renal cell carcinoma.

J is TRBJ1-6 and V is TRBV5-6; D is undetermined. Trimming removed 2 bases from V and 6 bases from J, with 15 bases in between. The germline gives CDR1 SGHDT, CDR2 YYEEEE. The CDR3 runs 16 residues. CDR3 protein: CASSLAGLSFNSPLHF. The CDR3 DNA reads as TGTGCCAGCAGCTTAGCCGGGCTCTCGTTTAATTCACCCCTCCACTTT.

The rearrangement joins TRBV6-6 to TRBJ2-7; 7 nucleotides agree with TRBD2. The germline gives CDR1 MNHNY, CDR2 SVGAGI (reference sequence). V dropped 6 bases and J dropped 3; count of bases not matched to a gene: 8. The CDR3 has 14 residues. CDR3 loop: CASSPRERGYEQYV. The CDR3 bases are TGTGCCAGCAGCCCAAGGGAGCGGGGCTACGAGCAGTACGTC.

The chain carries TRBV6-1 and TRBJ2-7; TRBD2 aligns across 7 bases. CDR1 is MNHNS, CDR2 SASEGT, per germline. The CDR3 sequence is 16 residues long. With 1 base clipped from V and 1 base from J, the junction kept 7 bases outside the gene matches. Here the CDR3 reads CASSEGFLGGSYEQYV. The DNA of the CDR3 is TGTGCCAGCAGTGAAGGATTTCTGGGGGGGTCCTACGAGCAGTACGTC.

The V call is TRBV29-1, the J call TRBJ2-4; D gene ambiguous. V was trimmed by 1 base and J by 0 bases, leaving 10 bases between them. Germline values: CDR1 SQVTM, CDR2 ANQGSEA. CDR3 length equals 15 residues. The CDR3 sequence: CSVEVLGSAKNIQYF. The CDR3 region has the DNA TGCAGCGTTGAAGTTCTGGGGTCAGCCAAAAACATTCAGTACTTC. Supplemented by reference TRBV29-1 and TRBJ2-4, the full variable domain reads SAVISQKPSRDICQRGTSLTIQCQVDSQVTMMFWYRQQPGQSLTLIATANQGSEATYESGFVIDKFPISRPNLTFSTLTVSNMSPEDSSIYLCSVEVLGSAKNIQYFGAGTRLSVL.

This clone was seen a few times. This chain links TRBV21-1 with TRBJ1-5; TRBD1 is the table's D call, not checked against the DNA. TRBV21-1 is flagged as a pseudogene. The CDR3 length is 16 residues. In nucleotides, the CDR3 is TGTGCCAGCAGCAAAGGACGGCGGCAGGGAAATCAGCCCCAGCATTTT. It is translated as CASSKGRRQGNQPQHF.

The V gene is TRBV5-6, the J gene TRBJ2-7; 8 bases align to TRBD1. CDR3 length: 14 amino acids. Per germline, CDR1 SGHDT and CDR2 YYEEEE. The J segment lost 5 bases and the V segment lost 7 bases, leaving 11 bases of the junction unmatched. CDR3 in amino acids: CASFLDQGADEQYF. The CDR3 DNA reads TGTGCCAGCTTCCTGGATCAGGGGGCTGACGAGCAGTACTTC.

As regards this clone: Other DNA sequences in this sample translate to the same CDR3. The chain recombines TRBV7-3 with TRBJ2-3; D is ambiguous. V was trimmed by 1 base and J by 1 base, leaving 6 bases between them. The CDR3 loop spans 14 amino acids. CDR1 is SGHTA, CDR2 FQGTGA, per germline. CDR3 residues: CASSLNPGTDTQYF. CDR3 bases: TGTGCCAGCAGCTTAAACCCCGGCACAGATACGCAGTATTTT. Looking up the rest from reference TRBV7-3 and TRBJ2-3 gives the full variable domain: GAGVSQTPSNKVTEKGKYVELRCDPISGHTALYWYRQSLGQGPEFLIYFQGTGAADDSGLPNDRFFAVRPEGSVSTLKIQRTERGDSAVYLCASSLNPGTDTQYFGPGTRLTVL.

The chain links TRBV19 to TRBJ1-2; no reliable D call. CDR1 and CDR2 from the germline V gene are LNHDA and SQIVND (reference sequence). This CDR3 region has 11 residues. V shed 11 bases and J shed 4 bases, with 11 bases lying between them. This CDR3 reads CAATAGYGYTF. DNA of the CDR3: TGTGCCGCTACGGCAGGCTATGGCTACACCTTC.